Listed below are T cell receptor beta chains from one sample, sequenced in a study of blood T cell repertoires in COVID-19. The table came from immunoSEQ multiplex PCR; TCRdb's copy has only in-frame clones and leaves some out. The sample lists approximately 260,000 clones; over 75% were seen once. Sequencing used peripheral blood. The source of these receptors is a woman between 40 and 55 years old who had recovered from COVID-19. The CDR3 runs from the conserved cysteine through the conserved F or W. A D gene is named only where the DNA matches it firmly. The size entry is marked missing in some rows and otherwise reads once, few, many or a size class.

TRBJ2-3	.	once	TRBV19	CATNSGRTDTQYF	TGTGCCACTAATAGCGGCCGCACAGATACGCAGTATTTT
TRBJ1-2	TRBD1	.	TRBV6-6	CASSFSTGEWIGYTF	TGTGCCAGCAGTTTCTCGACAGGGGAATGGATCGGCTACACCTTC
TRBJ1-2	.	.	TRBV3-1/TRBV3-2	CASSLSGREAYGYTF	TGTGCCAGCAGCCTCTCGGGAAGGGAAGCCTATGGCTACACCTTC
TRBJ1-3	.	.	TRBV5-1	CASSLETGSGNTIYF	TGCGCCAGCAGCTTGGAAACGGGCTCTGGAAACACCATATATTTT
TRBJ2-4	.	few	TRBV7-9	CASSWAGQFLAKNIQYF	TGTGCCAGCAGCTGGGCAGGACAGTTCCTAGCCAAAAACATTCAGTACTTC
TRBJ2-5	.	.	TRBV30	CAWSAKTVLETQYF	TGTGCCTGGAGTGCTAAGACAGTTTTGGAGACCCAGTACTTC
TRBJ2-3	.	.	TRBV4-1	CASSQDRDRSITDTQYF	TGCGCCAGCAGCCAAGATCGTGACAGGAGTATCACAGATACGCAGTATTTT
TRBJ1-5	.	.	TRBV5-6	CASSLGVRNQPQHF	TGTGCCAGCAGCTTGGGTGTCAGGAATCAGCCCCAGCATTTT
TRBJ2-7	.	.	TRBV24-1	CATSDLDSRVQYF	TGTGCCACCAGTGATTTGGACTCGAGGGTACAGTACTTC
TRBJ2-7	TRBD1	.	TRBV7-2	CASSLAWDRGLYEQYF	TGTGCCAGCAGCTTAGCTTGGGACAGGGGGCTCTACGAGCAGTACTTC
TRBJ1-2	.	.	TRBV6-5	CASRSTGSYGYTF	TGTGCCAGCAGGTCGACCGGGTCGTATGGCTACACCTTC
TRBJ2-7	.	.	TRBV9	CASSVGAEAPFRYEQYF	TGTGCCAGCAGCGTGGGGGCGGAGGCCCCATTCCGTTACGAGCAGTACTTC
TRBJ2-4	.	.	TRBV11-3	CASSFYGAAKNIQYF	TGTGCCAGCAGCTTTTATGGGGCGGCCAAAAACATTCAGTACTTC
TRBJ1-2	TRBD1	.	TRBV29-1	CSVGGTGDGYGYTF	TGCAGCGTTGGGGGGACAGGGGATGGCTATGGCTACACCTTC
TRBJ2-1	.	.	TRBV19	CASTQRWLAKRGPEQFF	TGTGCCAGTACCCAGAGGTGGCTAGCAAAAAGAGGGCCTGAGCAGTTCTTC
TRBJ2-2	.	.	TRBV19	CASSIKVSFQAGELFF	TGTGCCAGTAGTATCAAGGTCAGCTTCCAGGCCGGGGAGCTGTTTTTT
TRBJ2-7	TRBD2	.	TRBV11-1	CASSSDRGGYEQYF	TGTGCCAGCAGCTCAGATCGGGGGGGCTACGAGCAGTACTTC
TRBJ1-4	.	.	TRBV20-1	CSAKGEKLFF	TGCAGTGCTAAGGGGGAAAAACTGTTTTTT
TRBJ1-3	.	.	TRBV30	CAWNSVSGNTIYF	TGTGCCTGGAACAGTGTCTCTGGAAACACCATATATTTT
TRBJ1-4	.	.	TRBV30	CAWSAGGLNEKLFF	TGTGCCTGGAGTGCGGGGGGCCTTAATGAAAAACTGTTTTTT
TRBJ2-2	.	.	TRBV7-8	CASSLGQYDTGELFF	TGTGCCAGCAGTTTAGGACAGTACGACACCGGGGAGCTGTTTTTT
TRBJ1-2	.	.	TRBV18	CASSPSGEGYTF	TGTGCCAGCTCACCGTCGGGGGAGGGCTACACCTTC
TRBJ2-7	TRBD2	.	TRBV11-2	CASSPPGRAGGEQYF	TGTGCCAGCAGCCCCCCCGGGAGGGCCGGAGGCGAGCAGTACTTC
TRBJ1-1	.	once	TRBV5-1	CASSLNAVKYEAFF	TGCGCCAGCAGCTTGAATGCGGTAAAATATGAAGCTTTCTTT
TRBJ2-1	TRBD2	.	TRBV28	CATKRGEQFF	TGTGCCACTAAGCGGGGTGAGCAGTTCTTC
TRBJ1-4	TRBD1	.	TRBV27	CASSDKPGQIATNEKLFF	TGTGCCAGCAGTGACAAACCGGGACAGATTGCAACTAATGAAAAACTGTTTTTT
TRBJ2-2	.	.	TRBV6-6	CASIPDTGELFF	TGTGCCAGCATCCCCGACACCGGGGAGCTGTTTTTT
TRBJ2-2	.	.	TRBV12-1	CASSQGSRELFF	TGTGCCAGCAGCCAGGGAAGCAGGGAGCTGTTTTTT
TRBJ2-7	TRBD2	.	TRBV6-2/TRBV6-3	CASSDIAGAHYEQYF	TGTGCCAGCAGCGACATAGCGGGAGCTCATTACGAGCAGTACTTC
TRBJ2-7	.	.	TRBV21-1	CASSIRTGPYEQYF	TGTGCCAGCAGCATCCGGACAGGCCCCTACGAGCAGTACTTC
TRBJ1-6	.	.	TRBV14	CASSARQTNLSPLHF	TGTGCCAGCAGCGCGAGACAGACAAATCTTTCACCCCTCCACTTT
TRBJ2-1	TRBD1	.	TRBV14	CASSQDQSYLQGNEQFF	TGTGCCAGCAGCCAAGATCAATCCTATTTACAGGGGAATGAGCAGTTCTTC
TRBJ2-1	.	.	TRBV4-2	CASSRELAVYNEQFF	TGTGCCAGCAGCCGGGAACTAGCAGTTTACAATGAGCAGTTCTTC
TRBJ2-1	TRBD2	once	TRBV27	CASSLLSSGARYNEQFF	TGTGCCAGCAGTTTATTGTCTAGCGGGGCACGGTACAATGAGCAGTTCTTC
TRBJ2-5	TRBD2	.	TRBV6-2/TRBV6-3	CASSYSGLLQETQYF	TGTGCCAGCAGTTACTCGGGACTATTACAAGAGACCCAGTACTTC
TRBJ1-3	.	.	TRBV19	CASSIREAPSGNTIYF	TGTGCCAGTAGTATCCGGGAGGCGCCCTCTGGAAACACCATATATTTT
TRBJ2-7	TRBD2	.	TRBV19	CASRILAGDYEQYF	TGTGCCAGTAGAATACTAGCGGGAGACTACGAGCAGTACTTC
TRBJ2-5	TRBD1	.	TRBV5-1	CASRGQRIQETQYF	TGCGCCAGCCGGGGACAGCGGATCCAAGAGACCCAGTACTTC
TRBJ2-5	TRBD2	.	TRBV5-4	CASSLGLAGGEETQYF	TGTGCCAGCAGCTTGGGACTAGCGGGGGGCGAAGAGACCCAGTACTTC
TRBJ1-2	TRBD1	.	TRBV28	CASSFARGRYGYTF	TGTGCCAGCAGTTTCGCTAGGGGGCGCTATGGCTACACCTTC
TRBJ1-1	.	.	TRBV18	CASSPPGGSWGAEAFF	TGTGCCAGCTCACCACCAGGGGGAAGCTGGGGAGCTGAAGCTTTCTTT
TRBJ2-1	TRBD2	once	TRBV4-3	CASSQDPSGRANEQFF	TGCGCCAGCAGCCAAGATCCCAGCGGGAGGGCCAATGAGCAGTTCTTC
TRBJ2-7	.	.	TRBV15	CATSRDVGAGVVYEQYF	TGTGCCACCAGCAGAGATGTGGGGGCGGGAGTTGTGTACGAGCAGTACTTC
TRBJ1-1	.	.	TRBV5-5	CASFDSVTSFEAFF	TGTGCCAGCTTCGACAGTGTCACCTCATTTGAAGCTTTCTTT
TRBJ1-1	.	.	TRBV5-1	CASSLDGQGSLSMNTEAFF	TGCGCCAGCAGCCTAGATGGGCAGGGGTCACTCTCAATGAACACTGAAGCTTTCTTT
TRBJ1-2	.	.	TRBV28	CASSFIARSYGYTF	TGTGCCAGCAGTTTCATTGCCAGGTCCTATGGCTACACCTTC